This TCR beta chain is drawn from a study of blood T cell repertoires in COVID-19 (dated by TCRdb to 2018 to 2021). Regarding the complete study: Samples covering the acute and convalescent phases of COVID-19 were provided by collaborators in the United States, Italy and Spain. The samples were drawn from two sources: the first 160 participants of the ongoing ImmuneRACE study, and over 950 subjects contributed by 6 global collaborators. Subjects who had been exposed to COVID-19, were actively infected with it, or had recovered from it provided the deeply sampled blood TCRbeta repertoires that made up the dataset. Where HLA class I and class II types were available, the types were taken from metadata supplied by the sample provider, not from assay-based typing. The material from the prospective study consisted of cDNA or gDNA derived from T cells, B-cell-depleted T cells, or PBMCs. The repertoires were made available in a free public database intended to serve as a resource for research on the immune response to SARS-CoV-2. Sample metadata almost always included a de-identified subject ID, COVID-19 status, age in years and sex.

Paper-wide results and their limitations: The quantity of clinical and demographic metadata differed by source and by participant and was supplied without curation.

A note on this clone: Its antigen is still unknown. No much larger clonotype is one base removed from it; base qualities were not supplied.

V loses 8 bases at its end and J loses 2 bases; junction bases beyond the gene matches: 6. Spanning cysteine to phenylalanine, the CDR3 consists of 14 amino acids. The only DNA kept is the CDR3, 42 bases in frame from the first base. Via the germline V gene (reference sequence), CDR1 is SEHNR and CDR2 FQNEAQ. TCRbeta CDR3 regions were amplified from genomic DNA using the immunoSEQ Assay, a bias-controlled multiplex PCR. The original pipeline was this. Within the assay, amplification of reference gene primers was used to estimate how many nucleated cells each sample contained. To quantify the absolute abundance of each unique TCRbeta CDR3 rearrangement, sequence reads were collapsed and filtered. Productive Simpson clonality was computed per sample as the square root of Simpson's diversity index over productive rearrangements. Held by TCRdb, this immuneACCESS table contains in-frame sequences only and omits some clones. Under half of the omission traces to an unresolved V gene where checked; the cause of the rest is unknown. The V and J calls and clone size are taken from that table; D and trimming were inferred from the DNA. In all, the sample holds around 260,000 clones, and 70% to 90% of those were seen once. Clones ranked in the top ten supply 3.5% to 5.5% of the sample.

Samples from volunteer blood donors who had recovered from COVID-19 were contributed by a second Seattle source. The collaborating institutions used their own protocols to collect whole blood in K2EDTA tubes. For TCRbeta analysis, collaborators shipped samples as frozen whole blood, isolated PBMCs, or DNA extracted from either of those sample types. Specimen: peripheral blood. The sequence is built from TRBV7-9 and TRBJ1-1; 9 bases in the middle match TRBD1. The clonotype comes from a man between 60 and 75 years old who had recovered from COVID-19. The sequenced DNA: TGTGCCAGCCGGACGGGACAGGGAAACACTGAAGCTTTCTTT. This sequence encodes CASRTGQGNTEAFF. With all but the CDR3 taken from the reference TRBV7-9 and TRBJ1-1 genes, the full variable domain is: DTGVSQNPRHKITKRGQNVTFRCDPISEHNRLYWYRQTLGQGPEFLTYFQNEAQLEKSRLLSDRFSAERPKGSFSTLEIQRTEQGDSAMYLCASRTGQGNTEAFFGQGTRLTVV.